These 22 T cell receptor beta chains came from one sample sequenced in a study of T cell clonotyping in hematopoietic cell transplantation. Sequenced by immunoSEQ multiplex PCR; TCRdb stores in-frame clones only, minus some. The sample lists about 13,000 clones; about nine tenths were seen once. Sequenced: peripheral blood mononuclear cells. These receptors all come from a man aged 25-45 years in good health. Some clones in this sample may be carry-over from other donors' samples.

The V call is TRBV2, the J call TRBJ2-7, with D hard to call. Germline V lookup: CDR1 SNHLY, CDR2 FYNNEI. V lost 3 bases and J 3 bases, leaving 3 bases between the germline ends. The CDR3 length is 11 residues. The CDR3 reads CASSEYYEQYF. Written as DNA, the CDR3 is TGTGCCAGCAGTGAGTACTACGAGCAGTACTTC.

The chain links TRBV27 to TRBJ2-7; TRBD2 agrees at 9 bases. Germline V lookup: CDR1 MNHEY, CDR2 SMNVEV (reference sequence). Germline trimming cut 3 bases from V and 3 bases from J; bases unmatched to any gene: 6. This CDR3 comprises 15 residues. This CDR3 reads CASSFGNSGGYEQYF. CDR3 DNA sequence: TGTGCCAGCAGTTTCGGGAATAGCGGGGGCTACGAGCAGTACTTC.

The V call is TRBV19, the J call TRBJ1-4; TRBD1 is a possible D gene (6 bases). Trimming stripped 6 bases from V and 5 bases from J, with 7 bases between. The CDR3 covers 12 residues. Germline CDR1 and CDR2: LNHDA and SQIVND (reference sequence). The CDR3 reads CASSQGNEKLFF. CDR3 bases: TGTGCCAGTAGCCAGGGGAATGAAAAACTGTTTTTT.

This chain connects TRBV29-1 to TRBJ2-4, with unresolved D. V was shortened by 7 bases and J by 0 bases, with 10 bases between the two germline ends. CDR3 length equals 13 residues. Germline CDR1 and CDR2: SQVTM and ANQGSEA. This CDR3 reads CSAFDLAKNIQYF. The CDR3 nucleotides are TGCAGCGCCTTCGACTTAGCCAAAAACATTCAGTACTTC.

CDR3 sequence reads: CSVVKKLLIRAGASDTQYF. CDR3 bases: TGCAGCGTTGTGAAGAAGCTATTGATTAGGGCAGGGGCATCTGATACGCAGTATTTT. The J gene is TRBJ2-3, the V gene TRBV29-1; a possible D gene is TRBD1 (6 bases). Trimming left V 4 bases short and J 6 bases short, with 32 bases between. The CDR3 has 19 residues. CDR1 is SQVTM and CDR2 is ANQGSEA in the germline V gene.

The CDR3 DNA follows: TGTGCCAGCAGCCCCATGGGACAGGGACAATACTCCTACGAGCAGTACTTC. Translated, it gives CASSPMGQGQYSYEQYF. The chain employs TRBV7-9 and TRBJ2-7, with 9 nucleotides matching TRBD1. The CDR3 is 17 residues long. Germline CDR1 is SEHNR and CDR2 is FQNEAQ (reference sequence). With V trimmed by 5 bases and J by 0 bases, 11 bases remained unmatched.

The chain recombines TRBV11-2 with TRBJ2-3, with D tentatively TRBD1 (5 bases). V lost 5 bases to trimming and J lost 0 bases, with 9 bases between them. This CDR3 is built from 14 residues. CDR1 is SGHAT and CDR2 is FQNNGV in the germline V gene. The CDR3 sequence is CASSPRVSTDTQYF. The CDR3 DNA reads as TGTGCCAGCAGCCCCAGGGTTAGCACAGATACGCAGTATTTT.

Only a few counts were recorded for this clone. The rearrangement links TRBV6-5 to TRBJ1-5, with 11 bases fitting TRBD1. The V gene end was trimmed by 5 bases and the J gene end by 2 bases; junction bases not matched to a gene: 2. Germline V gives CDR1 MNHEY, CDR2 SVGAGI. The CDR3 contains 15 residues. The chain's CDR3 is CASSGQGAGNQPQHF. Here the CDR3 DNA reads TGTGCCAGCAGTGGACAGGGGGCCGGCAATCAGCCCCAGCATTTT.

The J gene is TRBJ1-2, the V gene TRBV7-9; D gene uncertain. V lost 0 bases, J lost 4 bases, and 6 bases lay in between. The CDR3 is 13 residues long. Germline assignment: CDR1 SEHNR and CDR2 FQNEAQ (reference sequence). The CDR3 DNA sequence: TGTGCCAGCAGCTTAGCAGGGTTCTATGGCTACACCTTC. It yields the protein CASSLAGFYGYTF.

The rearrangement joins TRBV5-1 to TRBJ2-5, with 8 bases identical to TRBD2. The germline CDR1 and CDR2 sequences are SGHRS and YFSETQ. CDR3 size: 17 residues. Trimming removed 4 bases from V and 9 bases from J; junction bases left unmatched: 20. The CDR3 DNA reads as TGCGCCAGCAGCCCGGGGGGACTCCCGGGCTGGCGGGGGGCCCAGTACTTC. This translates into CASSPGGLPGWRGAQYF. Combining the CDR3 with reference TRBV5-1 and TRBJ2-5 gives the whole variable domain KAGVTQTPRYLIKTRGQQVTLSCSPISGHRSVSWYQQTPGQGLQFLFEYFSETQRNKGNFPGRFSGRQFSNSRSEMNVSTLELGDSALYLCASSPGGLPGWRGAQYFGPGTRLLVL.

This clone has just one count. This chain links TRBV6-5 with TRBJ2-7; 9 bases align to TRBD1. Germline-derived CDR1 and CDR2 are MNHEY and SVGAGI. The CDR3 runs 13 residues. The junction had 2 bases not matched to a gene; V was cut back by 6 bases and J by 2 bases. CDR3 sequence reads: CASRRDRAYEQYF. CDR3 nucleotide sequence: TGTGCCAGCAGACGGGACAGGGCCTACGAGCAGTACTTC.

This clone has only a few counts. CDR3 loop: CASRLRDREGVQETQYF. CDR3 DNA sequence: TGCGCCAGCAGACTAAGAGACAGGGAGGGGGTCCAAGAGACCCAGTACTTC. The chain is built from TRBV5-1 and TRBJ2-5; D may correspond to TRBD1 or TRBD2 (7 bases each). With 5 bases removed from V and 1 base from J, the gap between germline ends came to 21 bases. The CDR3 has 17 residues. Germline V lookup: CDR1 SGHRS, CDR2 YFSETQ.

The chain links TRBV6-5 to TRBJ1-1, with 10 nucleotides matching TRBD1. The CDR3 has 14 residues. V lost 5 bases to trimming and J lost 3 bases; unmatched junction nucleotides: 3. Germline V lookup: CDR1 MNHEY, CDR2 SVGAGI. CDR3: CASSAGTGDTEAFF. CDR3 nucleotides: TGTGCCAGCAGTGCCGGGACAGGGGACACTGAAGCTTTCTTT.

This rearrangement joins TRBV6-5 to TRBJ2-1, with a weak D call TRBD2 (5 bases). Deletions cut 8 bases from V and 0 bases from J, with 14 bases between. Per germline, CDR1 MNHEY and CDR2 SVGAGI. There are 15 residues in the CDR3. In DNA form, the CDR3 reads TGTGCCAGCGGGATATTAAGCGGCTCCTACAATGAGCAGTTCTTC. Amino acids: CASGILSGSYNEQFF.

In this sample, this clone turned up once. The genes are TRBV4-2 and TRBJ1-2; no reliable D call. Germline lookup yields CDR1 LGHNA and CDR2 YNFKEQ. Trimming left V 0 bases short and J 2 bases short, with 13 bases between. The CDR3 is 16 residues long. The CDR3 loop reads CASSQEIGGLNYGYTF. The DNA for the CDR3 is TGTGCCAGCAGCCAAGAGATCGGAGGGCTCAACTATGGCTACACCTTC.

The chain joins TRBV5-1 to TRBJ1-1; no clear D gene. CDR3 length: 15 residues. Germline loops: CDR1 SGHRS, CDR2 YFSETQ. The V gene lost 4 bases and the J gene lost 6 bases, with 19 bases spanning the gap. CDR3 loop: CASSPAAGTLSEAFF. The DNA for the CDR3 is TGCGCCAGCAGCCCGGCGGCCGGTACCTTATCTGAAGCTTTCTTT.

This clone was picked up a small number of times. The chain uses TRBV6-5 and TRBJ1-5; D is undetermined. In germline, CDR1 is MNHEY, CDR2 SVGAGI. This CDR3 is 15 amino acids long. Trimming stripped 5 bases from V and 0 bases from J, with 11 bases between. Written as DNA, the CDR3 is TGTGCCAGCAGTCCGGGATCTACTAGCAATCAGCCCCAGCATTTT. This encodes CASSPGSTSNQPQHF.

The chain joins TRBV6-1 to TRBJ1-4; tentatively, D is TRBD1 (6 bases). The length of the CDR3 is 15 residues. The V and J ends lost 10 bases and 5 bases respectively, with 20 bases between them. Per germline, CDR1 MNHNS and CDR2 SASEGT. The CDR3, as DNA: TGTGCCACCTCGATCGGGCAGGGGAGGAATGAAAAACTGTTTTTT. It encodes CATSIGQGRNEKLFF.

CDR3 in DNA: TGTGCCAGCAGCGTCCTTAGCGGTTCTACAGATACGCAGTATTTT. Translating gives CASSVLSGSTDTQYF. V is TRBV9 and J is TRBJ2-3; TRBD2 might be the D (6 bases). CDR1 and CDR2 (germline): SGDLS, YYNGEE. V lost 2 bases and J lost 3, with 13 bases in between. This CDR3 has 15 amino acids.

This CDR3 reads CSVDWGRGNEKLFF. For the CDR3, the DNA is TGCAGCGTTGATTGGGGGCGAGGTAATGAAAAACTGTTTTTT. The chain carries TRBV29-1 and TRBJ1-4, with D tentatively TRBD1 (6 bases). The germline V gene encodes CDR1 SQVTM and CDR2 ANQGSEA. Between the trimmed V and J ends, which lost 3 bases and 4 bases, there was a span of 12 bases. This CDR3 region has 14 residues. The full variable domain, completed using reference TRBV29-1 and TRBJ1-4, is SAVISQKPSRDICQRGTSLTIQCQVDSQVTMMFWYRQQPGQSLTLIATANQGSEATYESGFVIDKFPISRPNLTFSTLTVSNMSPEDSSIYLCSVDWGRGNEKLFFGSGTQLSVL.

This clone came up a few times. J is TRBJ2-7 and V is TRBV2; perhaps TRBD1 as D (6 bases). V dropped 8 bases and J dropped 5 bases, with 13 bases sitting between them. Per germline, CDR1 SNHLY and CDR2 FYNNEI. The CDR3 has 12 amino acids. Here the CDR3 DNA reads TGTGCCAGCGAGGGGGTTACCGACGAGCAGTACTTC. Translating it yields CASEGVTDEQYF.

The chain employs TRBV5-4 and TRBJ2-1, with TRBD1 as a possible D gene (6 bases). V shed 0 bases and J shed 5 bases, with 15 bases lying between them. Germline-derived CDR1 and CDR2 are SGHNT and YYREEE (reference sequence). The CDR3 loop spans 16 amino acids. CDR3 in amino acids: CASSLAWGRSDNEQFF. In DNA form, the CDR3 reads TGTGCCAGCAGCTTGGCCTGGGGGCGGAGCGACAATGAGCAGTTCTTC. The full variable domain, in which reference TRBV5-4 and TRBJ2-1 provide the parts outside the CDR3, is ETGVTQSPTHLIKTRGQQVTLRCSSQSGHNTVSWYQQALGQGPQFIFQYYREEENGRGNFPPRFSGLQFPNYSSELNVNALELDDSALYLCASSLAWGRSDNEQFFGPGTRLTVL.